What follows are 21 T cell receptor beta chains derived from one specimen sequenced in a study of patients and donors after allogeneic stem cell transplantation. TCRdb re-called the RT-PCR reads through MiXCR, storing one row per CDR3 protein. The repertoire holds about 89,000 distinct CDR3 sequences, with around 48% as singletons. Input material: blood, either unsorted or a sorted T cell fraction (not recorded which). The source is a human donor who was either an allogeneic HSCT recipient or a stem cell or donor lymphocyte infusion donor (not recorded which). It is not recorded whose cells these are; they may come from a transplant donor.

This clonotype was counted between two and nine times. The rearrangement joins TRBV28 to TRBJ1-2; D possibly corresponds to TRBD1 (5 bases). Looked up from germline, CDR1 is MDHEN and CDR2 is SYDVKM. The CDR3 contains 14 residues. V lost 1 base and J lost 4, with 10 bases in between. Here the CDR3 reads CASSLSGGIYGYTF. The CDR3, as DNA: TGTGCCAGCAGTTTATCCGGGGGTATCTATGGCTACACCTTC.

The chain recombines TRBV7-9 with TRBJ1-5; D call uncertain. V shed 1 base and J shed 5 bases, with 3 bases lying between them. Germline CDR1 is SEHNR and CDR2 is FQNEAQ (reference sequence). The CDR3 consists of 12 residues. The CDR3 reads CASSLVDQPQHF. CDR3 bases: TGTGCCAGCAGCTTAGTAGATCAGCCCCAGCATTTT.

The chain is built from TRBV29-1 and TRBJ1-1, with D unresolved. The length of the CDR3 is 12 residues. CDR1 is SQVTM and CDR2 is ANQGSEA in the germline V gene. V gave up 6 bases and J gave up 4 bases, with 12 bases separating them. CDR3 sequence reads: CSVSARGTEAFF. For the CDR3, the DNA is TGCAGCGTCTCCGCTCGGGGCACTGAAGCTTTCTTT.

The genes are TRBV28 and TRBJ1-2; 7 positions match TRBD1. V shed 3 bases and J 2 bases; nucleotides not matched to a gene: 9. The CDR3 extends over 16 amino acids. Germline V gene data show CDR1 as MDHEN and CDR2 as SYDVKM. CDR3 in DNA: TGTGCCAGCAGTTTCGGGAGGGGGCCGGTGAACTATGGCTACACCTTC. Translated, it gives CASSFGRGPVNYGYTF.

This clonotype has a single count. This rearrangement joins TRBV11-2 to TRBJ2-1, with no clear D. This CDR3 comprises 14 residues. From germline, CDR1 is SGHAT and CDR2 FQNNGV. The germline V and J ends were trimmed by 1 base and 8 bases, with 12 bases remaining between them. The DNA of the CDR3 is TGTGCCAGCAGCTTAGGAGTGATTCGGGATGAGCAGTTCTTC. This codes for CASSLGVIRDEQFF.

This chain joins TRBV6-5 and TRBJ1-5; D not resolved. Germline values: CDR1 MNHEY, CDR2 SVGAGI. V lost 2 bases to trimming and J lost 1 base, with 9 bases between them. CDR3 length equals 15 residues. The chain's CDR3 is CASSYDSWSNQPQHF. CDR3 in DNA: TGTGCCAGCAGTTACGACTCCTGGAGCAATCAGCCCCAGCATTTT.

The chain is built from TRBV12-3 or TRBV12-4 and TRBJ2-1; D ambiguous. The CDR3 sequence is 14 residues long. V was pared by 5 bases and J by 5 bases, with 13 bases between. The CDR3 protein is CASSPPVYNNEQFF. CDR3 DNA: TGTGCCAGCAGTCCCCCGGTCTATAACAATGAGCAGTTCTTC.

The chain is built from TRBV25-1 and TRBJ1-1; D not resolved. V was cut by 6 bases and J by 5 bases, with 7 bases left in between. CDR1 and CDR2 (germline): MGHDK, SYGVNS. This CDR3 has 11 residues. The CDR3 DNA reads TGTGCCAGCAGCCACGGGACTGAAGCTTTCTTT. This encodes CASSHGTEAFF.

V gene TRBV7-2 combines with J gene TRBJ1-5, with D possibly matching TRBD1 (5 bases). Germline loops: CDR1 SGHTA, CDR2 FQGNSA. CDR3 length equals 16 residues. V lost 3 bases, J lost 0 bases, and 12 bases lay in between. The CDR3 DNA is TGTGCCAGCAGCTTTGGCGGGGCTTATAGCAATCAGCCCCAGCATTTT. Its protein is CASSFGGAYSNQPQHF. The full variable domain, completed using reference TRBV7-2 and TRBJ1-5, is GAGVSQSPSNKVTEKGKDVELRCDPISGHTALYWYRQSLGQGLEFLIYFQGNSAPDKSGLPSDRFSAERTGGSVSTLTIQRTQQEDSAVYLCASSFGGAYSNQPQHFGDGTRLSIL.

The J gene is TRBJ1-1, the V gene TRBV15; no clear D. From germline, CDR1 is LNHNV and CDR2 YYDKDF (reference sequence). The V end lost 0 bases, the J end lost 1 base, and 3 bases lay between the germline ends. This CDR3 region has 13 residues. The CDR3 region has the DNA TGTGCCACCAGCAGAGAGGCGAACACTGAAGCTTTCTTT. Translating gives CATSREANTEAFF.

The rearrangement joins TRBV12-3 or TRBV12-4 to TRBJ2-3; 7 nucleotides match TRBD1. The V and J ends lost 6 bases and 4 bases, in that order; junction bases with no gene match: 7. The CDR3 has 14 amino acids. CDR3 sequence (DNA): TGTGCCAGCAGCGCGGCAGGGGGAGCAGATACGCAGTATTTT. This sequence encodes CASSAAGGADTQYF.

This chain connects TRBV10-3 to TRBJ2-5, with TRBD1 matching over 8 bases. The CDR3 spans 14 residues. V shed 9 bases and J 3 bases; nucleotides not matched to a gene: 9. The V gene's germline CDR1 is ENHRY and CDR2 SYGVKD. The CDR3 region has the DNA TGTGCCATTAGCCTGGGACAGGTAAAAGAGACCCAGTACTTC. This sequence encodes CAISLGQVKETQYF.

The CDR3 region is CASSLDRTENYGYTF. The DNA of the CDR3 is TGTGCCAGCAGCCTCGACAGGACCGAGAACTATGGCTACACCTTC. The chain joins TRBV7-8 to TRBJ1-2; D is possibly TRBD1 (6 bases). The germline gives CDR1 SGHVS, CDR2 FQNEAQ. This CDR3 region has 15 residues. V was trimmed by 5 bases and J by 2 bases, leaving 15 bases between them.

V is TRBV9 and J is TRBJ2-3, with 9 positions matching TRBD2. Germline V lookup: CDR1 SGDLS, CDR2 YYNGEE. The CDR3 runs 16 residues. Unmatched junction bases numbered 5, after V lost 3 bases and J lost 0 bases. The CDR3 loop reads CASSDGTSPSTDTQYF. CDR3 nucleotides: TGTGCCAGCAGCGACGGGACTAGCCCTAGCACAGATACGCAGTATTTT. Full variable domain (rest looked up from reference TRBV9 and TRBJ2-3): DSGVTQTPKHLITATGQRVTLRCSPRSGDLSVYWYQQSLDQGLQFLIQYYNGEERAKGNILERFSAQQFPDLHSELNLSSLELGDSALYFCASSDGTSPSTDTQYFGPGTRLTVL.

The rearrangement uses TRBV20-1 and TRBJ1-5, with 9 bases that match TRBD1. The CDR3 is made up of 15 amino acids. The germline V gene encodes CDR1 DFQATT and CDR2 SNEGSKA (reference sequence). V lost 2 bases to trimming and J lost 6 bases; unmatched junction nucleotides: 8. The CDR3 reads CSARSDRGGTQPQHF. CDR3 in DNA: TGCAGTGCTAGATCGGACAGGGGAGGAACTCAGCCCCAGCATTTT.

The J gene is TRBJ2-1, the V gene TRBV12-3 or TRBV12-4; 13 nucleotides line up with TRBD2. Trimming cost V 6 bases and J 0 bases; bases outside gene matches: 8. This CDR3 has 18 amino acids. The CDR3 DNA follows: TGTGCCAGCAGCCGAAGGACTAGCGGGAGCCACTCCTACAATGAGCAGTTCTTC. Amino acid sequence: CASSRRTSGSHSYNEQFF.

The V gene is TRBV28, the J gene TRBJ2-7; D call uncertain. Trimming removed 6 bases from V and 2 bases from J, with 11 bases in between. This CDR3 comprises 13 residues. Germline assignment: CDR1 MDHEN and CDR2 SYDVKM. The CDR3 sequence is CASREQIPYEQYF. The CDR3 nucleotides are TGTGCCAGCAGAGAACAGATACCCTACGAGCAGTACTTC.

This clonotype was found a few times. The V gene is TRBV10-3, the J gene TRBJ1-2, with D maybe TRBD1 (6 bases). The CDR3 runs 11 residues. V was pared by 9 bases and J by 3 bases, with 8 bases between. The germline gives CDR1 ENHRY, CDR2 SYGVKD. The CDR3 nucleotides read TGTGCCATAGGACAGCACTATGGCTACACCTTC. Translating it yields CAIGQHYGYTF.

The chain couples TRBV5-6 to TRBJ1-2; D is uncertain. CDR1 and CDR2 (germline): SGHDT, YYEEEE. The length of the CDR3 is 13 residues. The V and J ends lost 3 bases and 2 bases respectively, with 8 bases between them. CDR3 residues: CASSSQPNYGYTF. The CDR3, as DNA: TGTGCCAGCAGCTCACAGCCCAACTATGGCTACACCTTC.

There are a few counts of this clonotype. This sequence joins TRBV25-1 and TRBJ1-2; 7 bases line up with TRBD1. Germline trimming cut 5 bases from V and 4 bases from J; bases unmatched to any gene: 4. CDR1 and CDR2 (germline): MGHDK, SYGVNS. CDR3 size: 13 residues. CDR3 DNA: TGTGCCAGCAGTCCCTGGACAGGCTATGGCTACACCTTC. Encoded protein: CASSPWTGYGYTF.

This clonotype was picked up one time. The chain combines TRBV6-2 or TRBV6-3 with TRBJ2-7, with D maybe TRBD1 (6 bases). This CDR3 contains 15 residues. Trimming pared 2 bases from V and 2 bases from J, leaving 13 bases between. Germline V lookup: CDR1 MNHEY, CDR2 SVGEGT. CDR3 protein: CASSYRQGITYEQYF. As DNA, the CDR3 is TGTGCCAGCAGTTACCGGCAGGGGATCACCTACGAGCAGTACTTC.